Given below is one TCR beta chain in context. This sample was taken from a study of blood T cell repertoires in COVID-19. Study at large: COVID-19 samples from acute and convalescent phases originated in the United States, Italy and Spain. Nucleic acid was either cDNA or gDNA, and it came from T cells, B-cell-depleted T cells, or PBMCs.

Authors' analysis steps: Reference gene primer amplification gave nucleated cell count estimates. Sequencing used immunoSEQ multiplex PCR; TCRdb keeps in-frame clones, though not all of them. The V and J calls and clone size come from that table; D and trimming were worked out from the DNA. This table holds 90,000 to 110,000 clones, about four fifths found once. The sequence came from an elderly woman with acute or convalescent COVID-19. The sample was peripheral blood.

CDR3 loop: CAIRTGTENEQFF. As DNA, the CDR3 is TGTGCCATCAGGACCGGGACAGAGAATGAGCAGTTCTTC. The chain carries TRBV10-3 and TRBJ2-1; 7 nucleotides match TRBD1. V lost 6 bases, J lost 7 bases, and 6 bases stayed unmatched. CDR3 length: 13 amino acids. Germline CDR1 and CDR2: ENHRY and SYGVKD.